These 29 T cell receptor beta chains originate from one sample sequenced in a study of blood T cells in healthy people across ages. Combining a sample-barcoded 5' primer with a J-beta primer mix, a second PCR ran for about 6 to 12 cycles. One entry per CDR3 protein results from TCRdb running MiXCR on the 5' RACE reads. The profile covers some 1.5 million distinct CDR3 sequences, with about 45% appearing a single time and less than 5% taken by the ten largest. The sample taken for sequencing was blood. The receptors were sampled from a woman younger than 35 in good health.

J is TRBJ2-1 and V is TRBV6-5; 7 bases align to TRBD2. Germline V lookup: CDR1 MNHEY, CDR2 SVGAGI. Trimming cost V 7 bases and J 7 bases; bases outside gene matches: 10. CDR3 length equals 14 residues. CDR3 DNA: TGTGCCAGCACCCGGGCGGGAGAGGTTAATGAGCAGTTCTTC. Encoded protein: CASTRAGEVNEQFF.

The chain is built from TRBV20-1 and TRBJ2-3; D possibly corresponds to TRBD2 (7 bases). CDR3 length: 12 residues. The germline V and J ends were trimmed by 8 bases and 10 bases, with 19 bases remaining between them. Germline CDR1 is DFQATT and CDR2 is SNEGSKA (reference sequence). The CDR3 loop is CSRRLGGDAQYF. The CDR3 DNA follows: TGCAGTCGCCGGCTAGGGGGGGATGCGCAGTATTTT.

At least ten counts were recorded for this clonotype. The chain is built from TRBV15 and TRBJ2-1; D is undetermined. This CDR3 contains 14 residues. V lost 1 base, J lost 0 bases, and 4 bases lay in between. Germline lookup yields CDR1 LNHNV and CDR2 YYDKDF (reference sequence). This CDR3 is CATSRAPSYNEQFF. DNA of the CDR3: TGTGCCACCAGCAGAGCCCCCTCCTACAATGAGCAGTTCTTC.

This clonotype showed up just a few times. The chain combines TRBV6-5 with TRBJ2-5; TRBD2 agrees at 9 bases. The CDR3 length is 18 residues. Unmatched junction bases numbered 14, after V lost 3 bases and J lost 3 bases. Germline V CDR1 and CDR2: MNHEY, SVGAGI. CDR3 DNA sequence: TGTGCCAGCAGTTATATATCGCTAGCGGGAACCCTGGAAGAGACCCAGTACTTC. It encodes CASSYISLAGTLEETQYF.

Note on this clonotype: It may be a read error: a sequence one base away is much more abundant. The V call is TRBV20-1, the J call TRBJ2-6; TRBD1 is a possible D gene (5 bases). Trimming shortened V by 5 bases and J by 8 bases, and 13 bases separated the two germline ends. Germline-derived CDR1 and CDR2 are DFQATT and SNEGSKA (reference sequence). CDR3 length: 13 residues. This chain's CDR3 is CSAWGGETNVLTF. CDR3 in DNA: TGCAGTGCTTGGGGCGGAGAGACCAACGTCCTGACTTTC.

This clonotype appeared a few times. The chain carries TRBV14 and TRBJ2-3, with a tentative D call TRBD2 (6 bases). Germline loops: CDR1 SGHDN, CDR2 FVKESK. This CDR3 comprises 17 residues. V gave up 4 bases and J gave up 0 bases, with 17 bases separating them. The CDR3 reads CASSPLPLAASTDTQYF. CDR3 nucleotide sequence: TGTGCCAGCAGCCCTCTTCCGTTAGCGGCTAGCACAGATACGCAGTATTTT.

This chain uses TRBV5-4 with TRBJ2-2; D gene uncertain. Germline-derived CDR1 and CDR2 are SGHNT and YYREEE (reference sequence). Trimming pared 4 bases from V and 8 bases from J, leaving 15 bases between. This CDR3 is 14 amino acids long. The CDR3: CASSPLPNPGELFF. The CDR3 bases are TGTGCCAGCAGCCCACTTCCCAATCCGGGGGAGCTGTTTTTT.

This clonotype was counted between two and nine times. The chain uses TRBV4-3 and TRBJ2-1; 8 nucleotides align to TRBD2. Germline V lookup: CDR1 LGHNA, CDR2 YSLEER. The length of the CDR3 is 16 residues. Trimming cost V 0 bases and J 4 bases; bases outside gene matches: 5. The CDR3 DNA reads TGCGCCAGCAGCCAAGAACCAGCGGGAGTGTACAATGAGCAGTTCTTC. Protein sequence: CASSQEPAGVYNEQFF.

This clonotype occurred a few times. CDR3 sequence: CASSPRDGTWTEAFF. The DNA for the CDR3 is TGTGCCAGCAGTCCACGGGACGGAACTTGGACTGAAGCTTTCTTT. The chain links TRBV27 to TRBJ1-1; tentative D call: TRBD1 (5 bases). Deletions cut 5 bases from V and 5 bases from J, with 18 bases between. CDR3 size: 15 residues. CDR1 is MNHEY, CDR2 SMNVEV, per germline (reference sequence).

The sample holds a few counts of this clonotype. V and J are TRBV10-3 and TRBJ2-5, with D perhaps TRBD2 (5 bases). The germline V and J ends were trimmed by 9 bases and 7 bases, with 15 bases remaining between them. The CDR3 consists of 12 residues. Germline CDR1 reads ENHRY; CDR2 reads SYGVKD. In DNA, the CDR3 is TGTGCCATTTTAGACCCACGGGGGACCCAGTACTTC. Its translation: CAILDPRGTQYF.

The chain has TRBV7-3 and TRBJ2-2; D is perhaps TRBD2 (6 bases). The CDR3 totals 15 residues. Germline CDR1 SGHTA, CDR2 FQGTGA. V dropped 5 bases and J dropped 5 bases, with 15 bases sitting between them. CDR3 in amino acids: CASSPLGGTTGELFF. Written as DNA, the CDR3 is TGTGCCAGCAGCCCCCTCGGGGGAACTACCGGGGAGCTGTTTTTT.

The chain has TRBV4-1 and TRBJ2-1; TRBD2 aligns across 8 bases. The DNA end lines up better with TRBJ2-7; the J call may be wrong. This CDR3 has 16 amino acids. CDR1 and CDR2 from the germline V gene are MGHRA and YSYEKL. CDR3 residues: CASSQEWTSTYNEQYF. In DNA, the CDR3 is TGCGCCAGCAGCCAAGAATGGACTAGCACCTACAATGAGCAGTACTTC.

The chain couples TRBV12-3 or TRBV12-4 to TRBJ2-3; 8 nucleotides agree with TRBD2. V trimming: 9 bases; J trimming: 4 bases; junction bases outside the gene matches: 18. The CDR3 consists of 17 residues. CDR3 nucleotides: TGTGCCAGTTCCCGGGGTAGCGGGGCAACACGGTCAGATACGCAGTATTTT. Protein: CASSRGSGATRSDTQYF.

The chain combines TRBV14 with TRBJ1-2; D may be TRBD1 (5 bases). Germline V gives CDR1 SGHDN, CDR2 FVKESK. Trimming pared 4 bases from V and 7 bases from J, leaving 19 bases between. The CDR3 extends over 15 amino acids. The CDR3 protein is CASSPLDSGASGYTF. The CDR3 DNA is TGTGCCAGCAGCCCATTGGACTCTGGGGCCAGTGGCTACACCTTC.

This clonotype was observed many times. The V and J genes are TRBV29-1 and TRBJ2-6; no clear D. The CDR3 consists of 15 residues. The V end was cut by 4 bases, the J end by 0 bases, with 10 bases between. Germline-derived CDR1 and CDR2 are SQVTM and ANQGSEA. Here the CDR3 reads CSVAPVVSGANVLTF. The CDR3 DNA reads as TGCAGCGTTGCCCCAGTTGTCTCTGGGGCCAACGTCCTGACTTTC.

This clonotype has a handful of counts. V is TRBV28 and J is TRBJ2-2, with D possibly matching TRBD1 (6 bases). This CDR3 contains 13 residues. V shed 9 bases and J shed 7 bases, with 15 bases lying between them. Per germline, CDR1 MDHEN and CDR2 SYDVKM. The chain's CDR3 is CASSPRGNGELFF. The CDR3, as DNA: TGTGCCAGTTCCCCCAGGGGAAACGGGGAGCTGTTTTTT. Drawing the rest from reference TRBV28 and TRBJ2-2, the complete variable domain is DVKVTQSSRYLVKRTGEKVFLECVQDMDHENMFWYRQDPGLGLRLIYFSYDVKMKEKGDIPEGYSVSREKKERFSLILESASTNQTSMYLCASSPRGNGELFFGEGSRLTVL.

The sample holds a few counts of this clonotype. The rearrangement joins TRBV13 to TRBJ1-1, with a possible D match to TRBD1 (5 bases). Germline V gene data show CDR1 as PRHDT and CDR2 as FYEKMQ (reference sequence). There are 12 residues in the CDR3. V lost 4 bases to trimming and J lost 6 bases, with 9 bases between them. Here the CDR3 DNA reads TGTGCCAGCAGCTACCGGGGGGCTGAAGCTTTCTTT. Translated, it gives CASSYRGAEAFF.

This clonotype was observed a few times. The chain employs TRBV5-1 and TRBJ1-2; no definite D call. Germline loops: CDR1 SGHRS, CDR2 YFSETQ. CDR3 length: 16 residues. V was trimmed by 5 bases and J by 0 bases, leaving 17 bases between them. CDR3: CASRKTESRANYGYTF. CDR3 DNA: TGCGCCAGCAGGAAGACGGAGTCTAGAGCTAACTATGGCTACACCTTC.

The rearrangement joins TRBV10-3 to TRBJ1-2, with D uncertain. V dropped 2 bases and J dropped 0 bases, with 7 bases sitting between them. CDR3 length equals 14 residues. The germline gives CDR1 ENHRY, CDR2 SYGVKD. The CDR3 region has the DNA TGTGCCATCAGTGAGGATATAGCTAACTATGGCTACACCTTC. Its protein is CAISEDIANYGYTF.

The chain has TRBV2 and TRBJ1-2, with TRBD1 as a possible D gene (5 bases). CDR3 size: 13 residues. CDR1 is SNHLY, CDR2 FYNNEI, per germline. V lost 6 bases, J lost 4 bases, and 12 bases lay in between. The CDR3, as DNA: TGTGCCAGCAGAGATGCCGGGGGCTATGGCTACACCTTC. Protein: CASRDAGGYGYTF.

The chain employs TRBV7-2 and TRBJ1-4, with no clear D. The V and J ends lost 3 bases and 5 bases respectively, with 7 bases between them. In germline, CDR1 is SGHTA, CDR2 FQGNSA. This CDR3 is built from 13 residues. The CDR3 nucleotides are TGTGCCAGCAGCTTGATCCGGAATGAAAAACTGTTTTTT. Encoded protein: CASSLIRNEKLFF.

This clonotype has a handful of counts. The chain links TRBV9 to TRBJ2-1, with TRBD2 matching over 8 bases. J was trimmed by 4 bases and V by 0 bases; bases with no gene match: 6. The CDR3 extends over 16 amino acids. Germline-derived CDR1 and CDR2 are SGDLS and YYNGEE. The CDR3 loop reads CASSVGPSGLYNEQFF. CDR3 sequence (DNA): TGTGCCAGCAGCGTAGGACCTAGCGGGCTTTACAATGAGCAGTTCTTC.

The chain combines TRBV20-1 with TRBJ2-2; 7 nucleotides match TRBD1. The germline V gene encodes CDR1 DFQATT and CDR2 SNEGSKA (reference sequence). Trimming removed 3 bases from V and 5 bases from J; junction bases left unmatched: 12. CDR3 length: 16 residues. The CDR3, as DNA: TGCAGTGCTAGCTGGACAGGTTTAGCTTGGACCGGGGAGCTGTTTTTT. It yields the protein CSASWTGLAWTGELFF.

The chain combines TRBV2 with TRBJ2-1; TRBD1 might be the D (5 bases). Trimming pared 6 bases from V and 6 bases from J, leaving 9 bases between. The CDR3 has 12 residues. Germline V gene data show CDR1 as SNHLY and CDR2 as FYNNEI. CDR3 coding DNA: TGTGCCAGCAGAGAACAGGCCAATGAGCAGTTCTTC. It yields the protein CASREQANEQFF.

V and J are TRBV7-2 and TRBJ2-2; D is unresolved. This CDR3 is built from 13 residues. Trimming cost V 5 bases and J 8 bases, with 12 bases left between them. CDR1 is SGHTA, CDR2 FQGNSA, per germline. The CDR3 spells CASSIFNKGELFF. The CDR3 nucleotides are TGTGCCAGCAGCATATTTAATAAAGGGGAGCTGTTTTTT.

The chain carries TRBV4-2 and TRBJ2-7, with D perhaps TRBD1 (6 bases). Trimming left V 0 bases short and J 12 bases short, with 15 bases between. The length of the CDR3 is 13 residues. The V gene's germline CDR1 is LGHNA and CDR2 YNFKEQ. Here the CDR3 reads CASSQEISGHPYF. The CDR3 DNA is TGTGCCAGCAGCCAAGAGATTTCGGGACATCCGTACTTC.

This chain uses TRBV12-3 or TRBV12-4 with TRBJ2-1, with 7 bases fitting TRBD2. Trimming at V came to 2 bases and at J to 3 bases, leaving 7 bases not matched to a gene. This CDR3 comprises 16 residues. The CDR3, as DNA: TGTGCCAGCAGTTTACTGCTCGCGGGGGTCTACAATGAGCAGTTCTTC. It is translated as CASSLLLAGVYNEQFF.

This chain's CDR3 is CASGSGGNSNQPQHF. Written as DNA, the CDR3 is TGTGCCAGTGGAAGTGGAGGAAATAGCAATCAGCCCCAGCATTTT. The rearrangement links TRBV19 to TRBJ1-5, with unresolved D. Germline CDR1 is LNHDA and CDR2 is SQIVND (reference sequence). V was trimmed by 8 bases and J by 0 bases, leaving 14 bases between them. The CDR3 totals 15 residues.

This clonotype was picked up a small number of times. CDR3 sequence reads: CASSNTGAFYEQYF. The CDR3 bases are TGTGCCAGCAGCAATACAGGGGCCTTCTACGAGCAGTACTTC. V usage is TRBV27 and J usage is TRBJ2-7, with 7 bases matching TRBD1. The V segment lost 6 bases and the J segment 3 bases; nucleotides outside the gene matches: 8. The CDR3 contains 14 residues. Germline-derived CDR1 and CDR2 are MNHEY and SMNVEV (reference sequence).